This entry lists 17 T cell receptor beta chains sequenced from one sample in a study of T cell responses to AZD1222 COVID-19 vaccine. The data were produced by immunoSEQ multiplex PCR, yet TCRdb's version contains in-frame clones alone and is incomplete. Here the sample spans roughly 86,000 clones, about 85% being singletons. The sequencing here drew on peripheral blood, taken 28 days after the second AZD1222 dose. The receptors originated from an adult who received the AZD1222 COVID-19 vaccine.

V is TRBV5-1 and J is TRBJ1-5, with TRBD1 as a possible D gene (6 bases). The CDR3 is made up of 15 amino acids. In germline, CDR1 is SGHRS, CDR2 YFSETQ. V was shortened by 4 bases and J by 4 bases, with 15 bases between the two germline ends. The CDR3 DNA reads as TGCGCCAGCAGCGTACTCGGGGGCGGAAATCAGCCCCAGCATTTT. Protein: CASSVLGGGNQPQHF.

J is TRBJ1-2 and V is TRBV30; 9 bases map to TRBD1. Germline CDR1 GTSNPN, CDR2 SVGIG (reference sequence). The CDR3 contains 14 residues. Trimming at V came to 1 base and at J to 7 bases, leaving 7 bases not matched to a gene. In nucleotides, the CDR3 is TGTGCCTGGAGTGGGTCCCGACAGGGGGGTGGCTACACCTTC. The encoded protein is CAWSGSRQGGGYTF.

This chain links TRBV7-9 with TRBJ2-1; D remains unclear. Deletions cut 3 bases from V and 5 bases from J, with 23 bases between. CDR3 length equals 18 residues. The germline V gene encodes CDR1 SEHNR and CDR2 FQNEAQ (reference sequence). CDR3 sequence: CASSFFGIVPTSHNEQFF. CDR3 nucleotide sequence: TGTGCCAGCAGCTTCTTTGGAATCGTCCCGACCTCTCACAATGAGCAGTTCTTC.

With respect to this clone: At the DNA level, this CDR3 is encoded by other sequences in the same sample as well. V usage is TRBV9 and J usage is TRBJ1-5; unclear D gene. This CDR3 comprises 15 residues. V was trimmed by 0 bases and J by 0 bases, leaving 7 bases between them. Germline V gene lookup returns CDR1 SGDLS and CDR2 YYNGEE. The CDR3 DNA follows: TGTGCCAGCAGCGTAGACGGGTATAGCAATCAGCCCCAGCATTTT. This encodes CASSVDGYSNQPQHF.

The chain employs TRBV28 and TRBJ2-1, with a weak D call TRBD2 (6 bases). Germline CDR1 reads MDHEN; CDR2 reads SYDVKM. Between the trimmed V and J ends, which lost 10 bases and 10 bases, there was a span of 14 bases. The CDR3 loop spans 11 amino acids. The CDR3 region is CAIKGTREQFF. CDR3 nucleotides: TGTGCCATCAAGGGGACTCGGGAGCAGTTCTTC.

J is TRBJ2-7 and V is TRBV5-5; perhaps TRBD1 as D (6 bases). V was trimmed by 2 bases and J by 5 bases, leaving 14 bases between them. CDR1 is SGHKS, CDR2 YYEKEE, per germline (reference sequence). The CDR3 contains 14 residues. The CDR3 DNA sequence: TGTGCCAGCAGCTTAGGGCAGGGGCCCGACGAGCAGTACTTC. Encoded protein: CASSLGQGPDEQYF. The whole variable domain, filled in from reference TRBV5-5 and TRBJ2-7, reads DAGVTQSPTHLIKTRGQQVTLRCSPISGHKSVSWYQQVLGQGPQFIFQYYEKEERGRGNFPDRFSARQFPNYSSELNVNALLLGDSALYLCASSLGQGPDEQYFGPGTRLTVT.

The chain joins TRBV20-1 to TRBJ2-7; no clear D gene. The CDR3 extends over 13 amino acids. Germline assignment: CDR1 DFQATT and CDR2 SNEGSKA (reference sequence). V was shortened by 3 bases and J by 1 base, with 10 bases between the two germline ends. The CDR3 DNA reads as TGCAGTGCTAGTAACCTCGGTTCCTACGAGCAGTACTTC. This translates into CSASNLGSYEQYF.

The V gene is TRBV25-1, the J gene TRBJ1-2; TRBD1 is a possible D gene (6 bases). The CDR3 extends over 12 amino acids. Germline V gene lookup returns CDR1 MGHDK and CDR2 SYGVNS. V was pared by 5 bases and J by 7 bases, with 11 bases between. The CDR3 loop is CASSNTGFGYTF. The CDR3 coding sequence is TGTGCCAGCAGTAACACAGGGTTTGGCTACACCTTC.

The genes are TRBV19 and TRBJ1-5; TRBD1 agrees at 8 bases. This CDR3 has 17 amino acids. Trimming took 3 bases from V and 0 from J; bases not matched to a gene: 7. CDR1 and CDR2 from the germline V gene are LNHDA and SQIVND (reference sequence). CDR3 in DNA: TGTGCCAGTAGTATTCGCGGACAGGGTCATAGCAATCAGCCCCAGCATTTT. Translating it yields CASSIRGQGHSNQPQHF.

The chain links TRBV5-1 to TRBJ1-1, with D uncertain. The germline gives CDR1 SGHRS, CDR2 YFSETQ. The CDR3 length is 14 residues. V lost 4 bases and J lost 4, with 14 bases in between. The CDR3 region is CASSVDLSGTEAFF. In DNA, the CDR3 is TGCGCCAGCAGCGTGGACCTCTCGGGCACTGAAGCTTTCTTT. Combining the CDR3 with reference TRBV5-1 and TRBJ1-1 gives the whole variable domain KAGVTQTPRYLIKTRGQQVTLSCSPISGHRSVSWYQQTPGQGLQFLFEYFSETQRNKGNFPGRFSGRQFSNSRSEMNVSTLELGDSALYLCASSVDLSGTEAFFGQGTRLTVV.

The genes are TRBV5-1 and TRBJ2-7; tentative D call: TRBD2 (6 bases). The V gene lost 0 bases and the J gene lost 3 bases, with 10 bases spanning the gap. Germline loops: CDR1 SGHRS, CDR2 YFSETQ. The CDR3 is 14 amino acids. CDR3: CASSLGGAVYEQYF. As DNA, the CDR3 is TGCGCCAGCAGCTTGGGCGGGGCGGTCTACGAGCAGTACTTC.

This clone appeared a few times. The chain is built from TRBV10-3 and TRBJ1-1, with 8 bases identical to TRBD1. CDR1 and CDR2 (germline): ENHRY, SYGVKD. The CDR3 consists of 14 residues. Unmatched junction bases numbered 3, after V lost 5 bases and J lost 1 base. CDR3 region: CAISSGTGNTEAFF. Here the CDR3 DNA reads TGTGCCATCAGTTCCGGGACAGGGAACACTGAAGCTTTCTTT.

In this sample, this clone turned up a few times. This chain connects TRBV27 to TRBJ1-2; a weak D match, TRBD1 (5 bases). V was clipped by 5 bases and J by 0 bases, with 10 bases between them. The V gene's germline CDR1 is MNHEY and CDR2 SMNVEV (reference sequence). The CDR3 has 14 amino acids. CDR3 protein: CASSPGGANYGYTF. As DNA, the CDR3 is TGTGCCAGCAGTCCCGGGGGGGCTAACTATGGCTACACCTTC.

The chain couples TRBV5-5 to TRBJ2-2; D is unresolved. Germline V gene lookup returns CDR1 SGHKS and CDR2 YYEKEE (reference sequence). CDR3 length: 16 residues. Trimming left V 4 bases short and J 0 bases short, with 13 bases between. CDR3 nucleotides: TGTGCCAGCAGCACGGCCGTACCCCCGAACACCGGGGAGCTGTTTTTT. Translating gives CASSTAVPPNTGELFF.

This clone was seen a handful of times. The rearrangement uses TRBV28 and TRBJ2-5, with D possibly being TRBD1 (8 bases). V was trimmed by 8 bases and J by 7 bases, leaving 17 bases between them. This CDR3 contains 13 residues. Germline lookup yields CDR1 MDHEN and CDR2 SYDVKM. DNA of the CDR3: TGTGCCAGCTATGCGGACAGGGAGGGGACCCAGTACTTC. Its protein product is CASYADREGTQYF.

The chain has TRBV5-6 and TRBJ2-1; 11 bases agree with TRBD2. Germline V gene lookup returns CDR1 SGHDT and CDR2 YYEEEE. CDR3 size: 15 residues. The trim removed 4 bases at V and 5 bases at J, leaving 5 bases unmatched. The CDR3 nucleotides read TGTGCCAGCAGCCCCGAACTAGCGGGGGACAATGAGCAGTTCTTC. Its protein is CASSPELAGDNEQFF.

The chain joins TRBV7-2 to TRBJ2-3, with 7 bases aligning to TRBD1. Germline values: CDR1 SGHTA, CDR2 FQGNSA. This CDR3 is 17 amino acids long. The V and J ends lost 1 base and 6 bases, in that order; junction bases with no gene match: 13. The chain's CDR3 is CASSLGRGTPPRDTQYF. Here the CDR3 DNA reads TGTGCCAGCAGCTTAGGCAGGGGGACCCCTCCTCGGGATACGCAGTATTTT.